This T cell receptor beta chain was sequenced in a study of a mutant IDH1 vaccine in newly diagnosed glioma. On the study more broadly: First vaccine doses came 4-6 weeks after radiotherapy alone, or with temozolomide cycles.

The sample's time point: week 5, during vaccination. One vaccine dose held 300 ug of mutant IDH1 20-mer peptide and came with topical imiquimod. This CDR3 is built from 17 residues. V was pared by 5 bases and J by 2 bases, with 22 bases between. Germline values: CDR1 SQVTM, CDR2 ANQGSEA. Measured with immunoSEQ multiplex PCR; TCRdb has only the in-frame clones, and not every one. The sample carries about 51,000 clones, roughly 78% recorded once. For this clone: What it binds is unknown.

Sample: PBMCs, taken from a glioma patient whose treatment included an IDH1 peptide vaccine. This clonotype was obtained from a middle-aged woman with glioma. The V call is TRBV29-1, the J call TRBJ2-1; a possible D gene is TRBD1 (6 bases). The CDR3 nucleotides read TGCAGCGTTAAACGGGCGGCTGAGGGGGTTCCCTACAATGAGCAGTTCTTC. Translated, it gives CSVKRAAEGVPYNEQFF.